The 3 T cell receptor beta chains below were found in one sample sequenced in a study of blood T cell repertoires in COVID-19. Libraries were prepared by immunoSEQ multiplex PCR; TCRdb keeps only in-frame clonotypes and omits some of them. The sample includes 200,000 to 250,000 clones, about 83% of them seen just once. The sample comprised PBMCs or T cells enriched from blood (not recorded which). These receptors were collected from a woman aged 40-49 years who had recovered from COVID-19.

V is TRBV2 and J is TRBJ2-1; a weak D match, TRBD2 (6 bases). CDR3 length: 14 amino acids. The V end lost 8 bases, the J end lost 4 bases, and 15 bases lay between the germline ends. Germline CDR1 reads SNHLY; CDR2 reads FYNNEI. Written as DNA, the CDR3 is TGTGCCAGCTTCCTAGCGAGAGGATACAATGAGCAGTTCTTC. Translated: CASFLARGYNEQFF.

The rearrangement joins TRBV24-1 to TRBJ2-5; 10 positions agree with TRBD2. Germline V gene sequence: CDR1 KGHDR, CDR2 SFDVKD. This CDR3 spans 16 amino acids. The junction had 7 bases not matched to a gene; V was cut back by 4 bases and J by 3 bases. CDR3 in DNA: TGTGCCACCAGTGACCCCTGGACTAGCGGCAAAGAGACCCAGTACTTC. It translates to CATSDPWTSGKETQYF.

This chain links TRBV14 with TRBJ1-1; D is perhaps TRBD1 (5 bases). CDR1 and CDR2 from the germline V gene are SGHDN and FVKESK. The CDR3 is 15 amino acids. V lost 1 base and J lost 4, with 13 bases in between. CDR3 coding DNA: TGTGCCAGCAGCCAAGTGTGGGGCAGAGGCACTGAAGCTTTCTTT. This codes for CASSQVWGRGTEAFF.